These 13 T cell receptor beta chains share one sample of origin, sequenced in a study of shared clonotypes between healthy human individuals. The naive CD8 subset, CD45RO-negative cells positively selected for CCR7, excluded terminally differentiated effector memory CD45RA+ cells. The assay was immunoSEQ multiplex PCR, and TCRdb's table has in-frame clones only and misses some. The profile shows around 2,000,000 clones, approximately 94% of them singletons. The sequenced sample consisted of naive CD8+ T cells sorted from blood. All receptors come from a man aged 18-30 years in good health.

This rearrangement joins TRBV7-8 to TRBJ2-5; TRBD2 agrees at 15 bases. V trimming: 7 bases; J trimming: 2 bases; junction bases outside the gene matches: 8. Germline-derived CDR1 and CDR2 are SGHVS and FQNEAQ. This CDR3 has 17 residues. The CDR3 bases are TGTGCCAGCATCTCTGGACTAGCGGGAGGGTGGCAAGAGACCCAGTACTTC. Residues: CASISGLAGGWQETQYF.

This sequence joins TRBV7-2 and TRBJ2-2; D assignment may be TRBD1 or TRBD2 (5 bases each). Germline V lookup: CDR1 SGHTA, CDR2 FQGNSA. Trimming pared 0 bases from V and 9 bases from J, leaving 23 bases between. The CDR3 length is 18 residues. The CDR3 here is CASSLAAPRGTLERELFF. Written as DNA, the CDR3 is TGTGCCAGCAGCTTAGCGGCCCCCCGAGGGACCCTAGAACGGGAGCTGTTTTTT.

This sequence joins TRBV7-9 and TRBJ2-5, with D tentatively TRBD2 (5 bases). CDR1 and CDR2 (germline): SEHNR, FQNEAQ (reference sequence). CDR3 length: 14 residues. V lost 6 bases to trimming and J lost 3 bases, with 14 bases between them. CDR3 in amino acids: CASSRTLGEETQYF. The DNA of the CDR3 is TGTGCCAGCAGTAGAACCCTGGGAGAAGAGACCCAGTACTTC.

V is TRBV5-4 and J is TRBJ2-7; a possible D gene is TRBD1 (6 bases). Trimming stripped 4 bases from V and 2 bases from J, with 10 bases between. In germline, CDR1 is SGHNT, CDR2 YYREEE (reference sequence). This CDR3 contains 13 residues. Written as DNA, the CDR3 is TGTGCCAGCAGCGTCGGGACAACCTACGAGCAGTACTTC. Encoded protein: CASSVGTTYEQYF.

The chain is built from TRBV7-2 and TRBJ2-7; TRBD2 matches at 12 bases. In germline, CDR1 is SGHTA, CDR2 FQGNSA. This CDR3 region has 16 residues. V lost 6 bases and J lost 3; bases outside the gene matches: 9. CDR3 in amino acids: CASRLSGLAGLYEQYF. As DNA, the CDR3 is TGTGCCAGCAGACTTTCGGGACTAGCGGGTCTCTACGAGCAGTACTTC.

This clone was seen once. The J gene is TRBJ1-1, the V gene TRBV4-3; 7 nucleotides line up with TRBD1. The CDR3 extends over 16 amino acids. Trimming at V came to 3 bases and at J to 4 bases, leaving 11 bases not matched to a gene. CDR1 and CDR2 from the germline V gene are LGHNA and YSLEER. CDR3 sequence reads: CASSHSSTGTGTEAFF. DNA for the CDR3: TGCGCCAGCAGCCATTCTTCGACAGGGACCGGCACTGAAGCTTTCTTT.

This chain links TRBV29-1 with TRBJ2-7, with D possibly being TRBD2 (7 bases). The CDR3 is 13 residues long. In germline, CDR1 is SQVTM, CDR2 ANQGSEA. With 7 bases removed from V and 1 base from J, the gap between germline ends came to 14 bases. The CDR3 region is CSARGGVSYEQYF. The DNA for the CDR3 is TGCAGCGCAAGGGGGGGCGTTTCCTACGAGCAGTACTTC.

The chain recombines TRBV2 with TRBJ2-3, with 10 nucleotides matching TRBD2. This CDR3 has 16 residues. The V segment lost 6 bases and the J segment 6 bases; nucleotides outside the gene matches: 12. The germline V gene encodes CDR1 SNHLY and CDR2 FYNNEI. The CDR3, as DNA: TGTGCCAGCAGGATAGGACTAGCGGTCTCAGGGGATACGCAGTATTTT. It yields the protein CASRIGLAVSGDTQYF.

This clone was counted once. The rearrangement joins TRBV4-1 to TRBJ1-2; 11 nucleotides match TRBD1. After removal of 3 bases from V and 2 bases from J, the junction contained 2 bases not matched to a gene. Germline CDR1 MGHRA, CDR2 YSYEKL. This CDR3 region has 15 residues. In nucleotides, the CDR3 is TGCGCCAGCAGCCACCGGACAGGGGGCAACTATGGCTACACCTTC. It specifies CASSHRTGGNYGYTF.

The rearrangement links TRBV19 to TRBJ2-7; tentatively, D is TRBD1 or TRBD2 (5 bases each). Deletions cut 6 bases from V and 4 bases from J, with 19 bases between. From germline, CDR1 is LNHDA and CDR2 SQIVND (reference sequence). This CDR3 is built from 15 residues. CDR3 in amino acids: CASSPIWDEDYEQYF. The CDR3 coding sequence is TGTGCCAGTAGCCCCATTTGGGACGAGGATTACGAGCAGTACTTC.

The chain combines TRBV11-2 with TRBJ1-5; 8 nucleotides line up with TRBD1. The CDR3 runs to 15 residues. Trimming took 1 base from V and 7 from J; bases not matched to a gene: 6. The germline gives CDR1 SGHAT, CDR2 FQNNGV. The CDR3 is CASSLGQGAWQPQHF. The CDR3 nucleotides are TGTGCCAGCAGCTTAGGCCAGGGGGCCTGGCAGCCCCAGCATTTT.

This chain connects TRBV4-3 to TRBJ2-3; the match to TRBD2 covers 9 bases. This CDR3 spans 17 amino acids. Germline V gene lookup returns CDR1 LGHNA and CDR2 YSLEER. The V and J ends lost 4 bases and 1 base, in that order; junction bases with no gene match: 9. For the CDR3, the DNA is TGCGCCAGCAGCCCGGGGACTAGCAGTGTAGGCACAGATACGCAGTATTTT. Translation: CASSPGTSSVGTDTQYF.

This clone was detected once. This rearrangement joins TRBV5-4 to TRBJ2-5, with 8 bases fitting TRBD2. Germline-derived CDR1 and CDR2 are SGHNT and YYREEE (reference sequence). J gave up 1 base and V 0 bases, and 2 bases lay outside the gene matches. The CDR3 runs 15 residues. The CDR3 sequence: CASSLVTSVQETQYF. The CDR3 bases are TGTGCCAGCAGCTTGGTGACTAGCGTCCAAGAGACCCAGTACTTC.